This TCR beta chain was profiled in a study of T cells after yellow fever vaccination. This clonotype was observed at least ten times. The junction had 5 bases not matched to a gene; V was cut back by 5 bases and J by 2 bases. The CDR3 runs to 15 residues. The V gene's germline CDR1 is LNHNV and CDR2 YYDKDF (reference sequence). TCRdb recomputed calls from the 5' RACE reads with MiXCR, one row per CDR3 protein. The table lists around 50,000 distinct CDR3 sequences, roughly 7.4% of them singletons, with 28% in the top ten. This clonotype was obtained from a man younger than 30 who received the YFV17D yellow fever vaccine. The sample was CD8+ T cells sorted from PBMCs, taken more than 13 days after the first yellow fever vaccination. The chain recombines TRBV15 with TRBJ2-1; TRBD1 matches at 8 bases. The DNA for the CDR3 is TGTGCCACCAGCCGGGGACAGGCGACCTACAATGAGCAGTTCTTC. As protein: CATSRGQATYNEQFF.